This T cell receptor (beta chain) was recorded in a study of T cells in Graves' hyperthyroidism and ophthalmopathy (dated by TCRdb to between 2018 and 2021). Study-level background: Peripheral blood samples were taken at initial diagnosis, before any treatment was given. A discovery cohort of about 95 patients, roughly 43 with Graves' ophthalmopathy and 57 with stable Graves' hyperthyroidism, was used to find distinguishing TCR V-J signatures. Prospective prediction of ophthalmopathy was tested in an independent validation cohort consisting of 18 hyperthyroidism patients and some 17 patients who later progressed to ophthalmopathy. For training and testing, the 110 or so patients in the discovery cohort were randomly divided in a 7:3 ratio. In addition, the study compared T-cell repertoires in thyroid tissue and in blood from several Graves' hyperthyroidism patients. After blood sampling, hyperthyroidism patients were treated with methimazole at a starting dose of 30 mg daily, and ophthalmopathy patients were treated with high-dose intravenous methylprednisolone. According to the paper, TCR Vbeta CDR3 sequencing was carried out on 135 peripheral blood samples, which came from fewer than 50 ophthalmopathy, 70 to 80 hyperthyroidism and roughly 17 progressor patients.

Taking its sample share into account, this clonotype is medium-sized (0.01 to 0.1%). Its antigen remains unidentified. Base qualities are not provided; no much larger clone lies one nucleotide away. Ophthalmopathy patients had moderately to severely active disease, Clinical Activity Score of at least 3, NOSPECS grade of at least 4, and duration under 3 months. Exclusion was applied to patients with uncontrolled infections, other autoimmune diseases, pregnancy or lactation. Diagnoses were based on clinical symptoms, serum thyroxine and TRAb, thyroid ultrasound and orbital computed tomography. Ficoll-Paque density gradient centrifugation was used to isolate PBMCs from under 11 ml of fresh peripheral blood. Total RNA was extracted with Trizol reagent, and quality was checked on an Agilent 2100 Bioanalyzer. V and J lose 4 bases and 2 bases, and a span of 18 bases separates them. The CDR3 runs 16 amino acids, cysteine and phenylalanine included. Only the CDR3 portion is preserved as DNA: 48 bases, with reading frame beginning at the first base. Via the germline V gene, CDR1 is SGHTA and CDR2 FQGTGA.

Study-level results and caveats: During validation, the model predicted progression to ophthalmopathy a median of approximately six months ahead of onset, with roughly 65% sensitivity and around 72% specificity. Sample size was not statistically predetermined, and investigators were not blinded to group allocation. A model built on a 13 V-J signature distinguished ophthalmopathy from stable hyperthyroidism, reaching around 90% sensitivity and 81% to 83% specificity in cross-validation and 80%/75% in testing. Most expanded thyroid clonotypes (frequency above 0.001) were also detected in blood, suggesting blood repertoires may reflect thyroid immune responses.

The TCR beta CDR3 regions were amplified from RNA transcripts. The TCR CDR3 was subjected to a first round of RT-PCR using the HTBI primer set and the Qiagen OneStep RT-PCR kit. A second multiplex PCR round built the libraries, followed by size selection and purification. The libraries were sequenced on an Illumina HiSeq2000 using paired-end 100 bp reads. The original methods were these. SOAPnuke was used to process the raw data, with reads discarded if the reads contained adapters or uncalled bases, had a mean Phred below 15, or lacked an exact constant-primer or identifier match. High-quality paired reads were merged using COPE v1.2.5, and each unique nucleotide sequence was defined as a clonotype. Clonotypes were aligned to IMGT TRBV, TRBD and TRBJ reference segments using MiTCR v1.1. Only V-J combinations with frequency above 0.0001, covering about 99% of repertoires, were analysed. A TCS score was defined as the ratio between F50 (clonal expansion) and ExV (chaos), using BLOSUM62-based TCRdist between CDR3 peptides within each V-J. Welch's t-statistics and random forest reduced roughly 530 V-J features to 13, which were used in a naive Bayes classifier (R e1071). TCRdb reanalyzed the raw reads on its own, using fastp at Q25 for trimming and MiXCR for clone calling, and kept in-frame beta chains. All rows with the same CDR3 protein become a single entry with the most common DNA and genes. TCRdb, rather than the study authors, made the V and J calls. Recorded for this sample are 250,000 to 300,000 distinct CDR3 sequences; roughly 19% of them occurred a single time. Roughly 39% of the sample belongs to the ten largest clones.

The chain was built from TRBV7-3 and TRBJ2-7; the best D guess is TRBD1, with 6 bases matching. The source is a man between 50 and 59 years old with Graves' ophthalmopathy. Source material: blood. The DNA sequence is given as TGTGCCAGCAGCTCGGGCATCGGGACAAATACCTACGAGCAGTACTTC. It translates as CASSSGIGTNTYEQYF.